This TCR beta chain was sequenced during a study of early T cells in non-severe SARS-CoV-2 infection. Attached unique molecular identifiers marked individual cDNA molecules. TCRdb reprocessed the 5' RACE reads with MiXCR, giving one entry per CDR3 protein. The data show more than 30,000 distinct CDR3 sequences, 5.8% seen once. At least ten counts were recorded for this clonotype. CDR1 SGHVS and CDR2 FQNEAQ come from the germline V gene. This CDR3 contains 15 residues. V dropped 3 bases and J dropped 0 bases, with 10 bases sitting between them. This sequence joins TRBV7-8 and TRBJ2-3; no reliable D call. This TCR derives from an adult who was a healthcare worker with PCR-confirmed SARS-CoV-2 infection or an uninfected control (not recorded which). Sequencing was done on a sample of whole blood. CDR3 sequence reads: CASSLVARSTDTQYF. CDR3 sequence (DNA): TGTGCCAGCAGCTTGGTCGCACGTAGCACAGATACGCAGTATTTT.